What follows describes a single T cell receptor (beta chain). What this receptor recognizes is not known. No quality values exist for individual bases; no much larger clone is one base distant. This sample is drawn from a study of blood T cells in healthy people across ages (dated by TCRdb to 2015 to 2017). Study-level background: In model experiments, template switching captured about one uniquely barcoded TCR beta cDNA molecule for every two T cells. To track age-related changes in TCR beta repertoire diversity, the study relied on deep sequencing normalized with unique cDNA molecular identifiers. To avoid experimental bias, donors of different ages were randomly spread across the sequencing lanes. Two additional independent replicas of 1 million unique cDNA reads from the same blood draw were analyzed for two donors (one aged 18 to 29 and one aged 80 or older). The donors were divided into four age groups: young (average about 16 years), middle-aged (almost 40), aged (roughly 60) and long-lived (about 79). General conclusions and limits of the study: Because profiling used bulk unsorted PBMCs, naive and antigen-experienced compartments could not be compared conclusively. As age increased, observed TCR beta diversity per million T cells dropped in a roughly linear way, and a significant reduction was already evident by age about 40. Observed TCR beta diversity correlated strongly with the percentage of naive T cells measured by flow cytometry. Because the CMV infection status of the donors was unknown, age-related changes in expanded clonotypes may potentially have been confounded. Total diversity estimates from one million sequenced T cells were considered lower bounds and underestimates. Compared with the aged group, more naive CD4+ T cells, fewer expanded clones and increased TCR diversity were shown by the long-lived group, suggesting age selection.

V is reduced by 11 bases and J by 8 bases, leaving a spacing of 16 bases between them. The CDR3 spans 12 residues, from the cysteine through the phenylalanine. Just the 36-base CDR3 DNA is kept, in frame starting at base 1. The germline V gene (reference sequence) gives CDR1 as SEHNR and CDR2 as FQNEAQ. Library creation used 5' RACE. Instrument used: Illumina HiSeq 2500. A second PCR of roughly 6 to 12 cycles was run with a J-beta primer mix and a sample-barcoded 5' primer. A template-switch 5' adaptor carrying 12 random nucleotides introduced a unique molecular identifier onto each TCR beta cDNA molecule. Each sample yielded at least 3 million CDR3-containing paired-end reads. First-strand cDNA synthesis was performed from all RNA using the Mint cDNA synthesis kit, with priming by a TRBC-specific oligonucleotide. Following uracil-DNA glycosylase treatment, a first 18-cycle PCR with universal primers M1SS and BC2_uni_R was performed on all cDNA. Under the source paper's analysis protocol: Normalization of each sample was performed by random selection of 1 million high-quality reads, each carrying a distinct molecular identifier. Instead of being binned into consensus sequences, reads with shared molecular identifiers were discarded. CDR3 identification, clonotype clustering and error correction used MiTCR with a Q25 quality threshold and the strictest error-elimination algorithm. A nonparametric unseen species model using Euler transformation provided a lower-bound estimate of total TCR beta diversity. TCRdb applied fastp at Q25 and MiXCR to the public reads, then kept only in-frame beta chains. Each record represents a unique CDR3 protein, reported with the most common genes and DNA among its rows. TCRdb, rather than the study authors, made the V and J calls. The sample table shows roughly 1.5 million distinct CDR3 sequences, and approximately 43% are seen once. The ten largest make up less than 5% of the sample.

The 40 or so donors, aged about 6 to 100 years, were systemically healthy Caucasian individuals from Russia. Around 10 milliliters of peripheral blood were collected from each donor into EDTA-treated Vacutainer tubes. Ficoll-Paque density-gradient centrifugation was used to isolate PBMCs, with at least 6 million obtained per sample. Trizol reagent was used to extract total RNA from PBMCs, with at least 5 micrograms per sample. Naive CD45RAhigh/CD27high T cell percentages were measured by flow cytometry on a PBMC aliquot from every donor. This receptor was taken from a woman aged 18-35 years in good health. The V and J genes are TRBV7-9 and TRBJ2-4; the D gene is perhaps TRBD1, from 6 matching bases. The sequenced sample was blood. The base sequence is TGTGCCCTCGAAAGGGGGTGGGACATTCAGTACTTC. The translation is CALERGWDIQYF.